A selection of T cell receptor beta chains follows, all from one sample in a study of blood T cells in healthy people across ages. TCRdb recomputed calls from the 5' RACE reads with MiXCR, one row per CDR3 protein. The table has around 1,000,000 distinct CDR3 sequences, approximately 25% seen once. The same data also went into a second study, on T cells of mothers and their children.

Input material: blood. These receptors originate from a girl aged 2 to 10 in good health. CDR3s include the opening cysteine and the closing phenylalanine or tryptophan.

J gene | V gene | CDR3 protein
TRBJ2-3 | TRBV29-1 | CSVTPGQGFDTQYF
TRBJ2-1 | TRBV14 | CASSLRTSGRASYNEQFF
TRBJ1-1 | TRBV7-9 | CASILATANTEAFF
TRBJ1-1 | TRBV11-3 | CASSYRGGQPNTEAFF
TRBJ2-6 | TRBV11-2 | CASSLSDPGGANVLTF
TRBJ2-5 | TRBV29-1 | CSVVGSGDREFQETQYF
TRBJ2-5 | TRBV29-1 | CSTSGRGEETQYF
TRBJ2-3 | TRBV10-3 | CAISESPTAHTDTQYF
TRBJ1-1 | TRBV12-3/TRBV12-4 | CASSPQGQGITEAFF
TRBJ1-1 | TRBV29-1 | CSVFPGGNTEAFF
TRBJ2-2 | TRBV29-1 | CSAEGSFTGELFF
- | TRBV5-5 | CASSLDTWNEQFF
TRBJ2-1 | TRBV20-1 | CSARILAPNNEQFF
- | TRBV3-1 | CASSQDNPGDNEQFF
TRBJ2-5 | TRBV14 | CASSVHVEETQYF
TRBJ1-2 | TRBV4-1 | CASSHPVGRDGYTF
TRBJ1-2 | TRBV27 | CASSFGQGSYTF
TRBJ2-5 | TRBV21-1 | CASLHGMPETQYF
TRBJ2-7 | TRBV2 | CASSDPDVSYEQYF
TRBJ2-5 | TRBV28 | CASRGPLEGRQETQYF
TRBJ1-4 | TRBV27 | CASRPLDRVGEKLFF
TRBJ2-5 | TRBV12-3/TRBV12-4 | CASSLRYGTQYF
TRBJ2-5 | TRBV28 | CATQSRGTEYF
TRBJ2-7 | TRBV27 | CASSFGPFYEQYF
TRBJ1-4 | TRBV11-2 | CASRQTAGEKLFF
TRBJ2-3 | TRBV2 | CASMGLGTDTQYF
TRBJ1-4 | TRBV7-9 | CASSLSRDQGEKLFF
TRBJ1-1 | TRBV20-1 | CSARSLYTEAFF
TRBJ2-5 | TRBV7-2 | CASSLWFGGASTRYF
TRBJ2-7 | TRBV7-2 | CASSLVGSGDELYEQYF
TRBJ2-7 | TRBV5-6 | CASSLAVETEQYF
TRBJ2-3 | TRBV20-1 | CSASASASGGSTDTQYF
TRBJ2-7 | TRBV28 | CASSPNRDGYYEQYF
TRBJ2-4 | TRBV20-1 | CSARDLAKNIQYF
TRBJ2-5 | TRBV5-1 | CASSEDRGPTETQYF